This entry lists 16 T cell receptor beta chains sequenced from one sample in a study of identical twins. One entry per CDR3 protein, called by TCRdb with MiXCR from the 5' RACE reads. The sample shows 420,000 or so distinct CDR3 sequences, approximately 18% of them seen only once. Sequencing was done on a sample of naive T cells sorted from blood. All receptors derive from a middle-aged man in good health.

The V call is TRBV7-2, the J call TRBJ2-5; 8 nucleotides line up with TRBD1. Germline CDR1 reads SGHTA; CDR2 reads FQGNSA. CDR3 length equals 15 residues. Germline trimming cut 6 bases from V and 4 bases from J; bases unmatched to any gene: 10. The CDR3 spells CASSTQGARGETQYF. For the CDR3, the DNA is TGTGCCAGCAGTACGCAGGGGGCGCGCGGAGAGACCCAGTACTTC.

Many counts were recorded for this clonotype. The chain has TRBV20-1 and TRBJ2-5; either TRBD1 or TRBD2 may fit D (5 bases each). Germline lookup yields CDR1 DFQATT and CDR2 SNEGSKA (reference sequence). The CDR3 covers 14 residues. Trimming stripped 0 bases from V and 5 bases from J, with 13 bases between. In DNA form, the CDR3 reads TGCAGTGCTAGAGATCCCGGGGCCTGGGAGACCCAGTACTTC. It encodes CSARDPGAWETQYF.

This clonotype was detected many times. The CDR3 loop reads CSAPGQNTDTQYF. The CDR3 DNA follows: TGCAGCGCACCGGGACAGAACACAGATACGCAGTATTTT. The J gene is TRBJ2-3, the V gene TRBV29-1, with TRBD1 matching 7 bases. V was clipped by 7 bases and J by 2 bases; unmatched bases: 6. From germline, CDR1 is SQVTM and CDR2 ANQGSEA. CDR3 length equals 13 residues.

J is TRBJ2-5 and V is TRBV12-3 or TRBV12-4, with 8 bases that match TRBD2. The CDR3 loop spans 15 amino acids. J lost 3 bases, V lost 4 bases, and 7 bases had no gene match. The CDR3 DNA sequence: TGTGCCAGCAGTTACCCGGATAGCGGGGAAGAGACCCAGTACTTC. The encoded protein is CASSYPDSGEETQYF.

This rearrangement joins TRBV19 to TRBJ2-1; tentative D call: TRBD2 (5 bases). The CDR3 extends over 15 amino acids. V was clipped by 3 bases and J by 7 bases, with 16 bases between them. Germline V gene data show CDR1 as LNHDA and CDR2 as SQIVND (reference sequence). CDR3 in DNA: TGTGCCAGTAGTATCGGAGCGGCTTTTGAGAATGAGCAGTTCTTC. Translation: CASSIGAAFENEQFF.

This clonotype was counted ten times or more. The chain joins TRBV29-1 to TRBJ2-1; D unclear. This CDR3 region has 12 residues. CDR1 is SQVTM, CDR2 ANQGSEA, per germline. V was shortened by 5 bases and J by 4 bases, with 9 bases between the two germline ends. CDR3 protein: CSVRNSYNEQFF. The DNA for the CDR3 is TGCAGCGTTAGGAACTCTTACAATGAGCAGTTCTTC.

This rearrangement joins TRBV20-1 to TRBJ2-7; perhaps TRBD1 as D (6 bases). The CDR3 spans 14 residues. Trimming removed 8 bases at V and 5 bases at J, with 22 bases between. Germline CDR1 reads DFQATT; CDR2 reads SNEGSKA (reference sequence). The CDR3 sequence: CSLREGQGTHEQYF. CDR3 in DNA: TGCAGTCTGAGGGAAGGGCAGGGGACCCACGAGCAGTACTTC.

V gene TRBV27 combines with J gene TRBJ1-2, with D tentatively TRBD1 (5 bases). V lost 8 bases and J 4 bases, leaving 17 bases between the germline ends. Germline CDR1 is MNHEY and CDR2 is SMNVEV (reference sequence). The CDR3 loop spans 14 amino acids. The CDR3 region has the DNA TGTGCCAGCGGTCCGGGACCAGGATTCTATGGCTACACCTTC. Protein product: CASGPGPGFYGYTF.

The J gene is TRBJ2-7, the V gene TRBV5-6; possible D gene TRBD1, 5 bases. V was shortened by 4 bases and J by 1 base, with 12 bases between the two germline ends. The CDR3 extends over 14 amino acids. CDR1 is SGHDT, CDR2 YYEEEE, per germline. Here the CDR3 DNA reads TGTGCCAGCAGCATTCCAGGGATTTCCTACGAGCAGTACTTC. Its protein product is CASSIPGISYEQYF.

This chain uses TRBV15 with TRBJ2-5; TRBD2 aligns across 13 bases. Germline V gene data show CDR1 as LNHNV and CDR2 as YYDKDF (reference sequence). With 3 bases clipped from V and 5 bases from J, the junction kept 18 bases outside the gene matches. CDR3 length: 20 amino acids. The CDR3 sequence: CATSRDRGLGLAGVRETQYF. For the CDR3, the DNA is TGTGCCACCAGCAGGGACAGGGGCCTAGGACTAGCGGGAGTTCGGGAGACCCAGTACTTC.

The chain joins TRBV12-3 or TRBV12-4 to TRBJ2-5; 9 nucleotides match TRBD1. J gave up 1 base and V 6 bases, and 9 bases lay outside the gene matches. CDR3 length: 16 residues. CDR3 sequence reads: CASSKKDRGSQETQYF. The CDR3 coding sequence is TGTGCCAGCAGCAAAAAGGACAGGGGTTCCCAAGAGACCCAGTACTTC.

This clonotype was seen a handful of times. This chain connects TRBV7-2 to TRBJ2-5; maybe TRBD1 (5 bases). Germline values: CDR1 SGHTA, CDR2 FQGNSA. This CDR3 has 13 amino acids. Trimming left V 3 bases short and J 5 bases short, with 10 bases between. CDR3 sequence: CASSFSHRETQYF. The CDR3 DNA is TGTGCCAGCAGCTTTTCCCACAGGGAGACCCAGTACTTC.

A word on this clonotype: A much larger clone is a single base away; this may be a read error. Here the CDR3 DNA reads TGTGCCAGCAGTTTCCCCGGACGGCAAGAGACCCAGTACTTC. This translates into CASSFPGRQETQYF. The V call is TRBV28, the J call TRBJ2-5, with D unresolved. The CDR3 runs 14 residues. The ends were cut back, 3 bases at V and 2 bases at J, with 10 bases in the middle. The germline CDR1 and CDR2 sequences are MDHEN and SYDVKM. Together with reference TRBV28 and TRBJ2-5, the CDR3 gives the full variable domain: DVKVTQSSRYLVKRTGEKVFLECVQDMDHENMFWYRQDPGLGLRLIYFSYDVKMKEKGDIPEGYSVSREKKERFSLILESASTNQTSMYLCASSFPGRQETQYFGPGTRLLVL.

This clonotype was found many times. V usage is TRBV29-1 and J usage is TRBJ2-5; D is perhaps TRBD1 (6 bases). Germline CDR1 and CDR2: SQVTM and ANQGSEA. The CDR3 runs 13 residues. Trimming cost V 7 bases and J 4 bases, with 16 bases left between them. CDR3 nucleotides: TGCAGCGAACAAAGGGGGACGGGAGAGACCCAGTACTTC. It encodes CSEQRGTGETQYF.

This clonotype was observed a few times. This chain links TRBV19 with TRBJ1-1; tentative D call: TRBD1 (6 bases). The CDR3 has 13 amino acids. CDR1 is LNHDA and CDR2 is SQIVND in the germline V gene (reference sequence). Trimming took 7 bases from V and 6 from J, leaving 15 bases between them. Here the CDR3 reads CASNQDSDAEAFF. The CDR3 bases are TGTGCCAGTAATCAGGACAGTGACGCTGAAGCTTTCTTT.

This clonotype has only a few counts. The CDR3 region is CSAQSSEQFF. The CDR3 bases are TGCAGTGCTCAGTCGTCTGAGCAGTTCTTC. The rearrangement joins TRBV20-1 to TRBJ2-1; D unresolved. The germline V and J ends were trimmed by 5 bases and 9 bases, with 8 bases remaining between them. CDR3 length equals 10 residues. Germline lookup yields CDR1 DFQATT and CDR2 SNEGSKA (reference sequence).